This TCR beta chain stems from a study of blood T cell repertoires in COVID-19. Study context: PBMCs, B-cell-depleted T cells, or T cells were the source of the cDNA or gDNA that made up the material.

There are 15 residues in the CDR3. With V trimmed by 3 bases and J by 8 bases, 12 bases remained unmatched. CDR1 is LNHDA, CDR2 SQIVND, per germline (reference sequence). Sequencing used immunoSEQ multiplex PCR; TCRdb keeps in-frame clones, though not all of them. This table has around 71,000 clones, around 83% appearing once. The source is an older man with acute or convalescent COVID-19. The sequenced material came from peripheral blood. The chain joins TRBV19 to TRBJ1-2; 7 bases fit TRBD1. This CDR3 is CASSIAQTGLGGYTF. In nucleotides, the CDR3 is TGTGCCAGTAGTATCGCCCAGACAGGGCTGGGAGGCTACACCTTC.